This TCR beta chain was identified during a study of a mutant IDH1 vaccine in newly diagnosed glioma. The time point is: week 35, safety follow-up. Each vaccine dose was 300 ug of mutant IDH1 20-mer peptide, with topical imiquimod. In regard to this clone: Its target is unknown.

Some clones are missing from TCRdb's copy, which holds only in-frame ones; the method was immunoSEQ multiplex PCR. Seen here are about 31,000 clones, roughly 80% observed once, and the top ten hold 15% to 17%. The CDR3 is made up of 14 amino acids. Deletions cut 0 bases from V and 9 bases from J, with 12 bases between. The germline CDR1 and CDR2 sequences are MNHEY and SVGAGI. V and J are TRBV6-5 and TRBJ2-1; perhaps D is TRBD1 or TRBD2 (6 bases each). The sample in question was PBMCs, obtained from a glioma patient whose treatment included an IDH1 peptide vaccine. The sequence was collected from a man aged 30-40 years with glioma. The DNA for the CDR3 is TGTGCCAGCAGTTACTCGGGCAGGGGAGGTGAGCAGTTCTTC. This gives the protein CASSYSGRGGEQFF.